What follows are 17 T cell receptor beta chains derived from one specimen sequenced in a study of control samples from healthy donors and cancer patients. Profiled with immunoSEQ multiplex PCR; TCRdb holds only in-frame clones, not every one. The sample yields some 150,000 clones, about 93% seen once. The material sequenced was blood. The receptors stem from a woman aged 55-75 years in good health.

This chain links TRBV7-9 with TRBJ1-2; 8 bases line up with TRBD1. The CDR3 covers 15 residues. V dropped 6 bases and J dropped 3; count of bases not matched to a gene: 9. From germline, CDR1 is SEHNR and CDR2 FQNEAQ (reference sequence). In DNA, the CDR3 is TGTGCCAGCAGAGTAGCGGGACAGGAGTACTATGGCTACACCTTC. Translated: CASRVAGQEYYGYTF.

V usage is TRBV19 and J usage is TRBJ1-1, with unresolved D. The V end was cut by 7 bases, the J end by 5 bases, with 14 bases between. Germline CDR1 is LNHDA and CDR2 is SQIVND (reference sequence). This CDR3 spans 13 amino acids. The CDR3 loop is CASMTEGRTEAFF. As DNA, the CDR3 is TGTGCCAGTATGACCGAGGGTAGGACTGAAGCTTTCTTT.

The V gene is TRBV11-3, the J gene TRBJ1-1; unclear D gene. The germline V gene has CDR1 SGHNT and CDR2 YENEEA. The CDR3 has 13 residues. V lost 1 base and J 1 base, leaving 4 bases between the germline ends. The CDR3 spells CASSLGANTEAFF. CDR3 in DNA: TGTGCCAGCAGCTTAGGAGCGAACACTGAAGCTTTCTTT.

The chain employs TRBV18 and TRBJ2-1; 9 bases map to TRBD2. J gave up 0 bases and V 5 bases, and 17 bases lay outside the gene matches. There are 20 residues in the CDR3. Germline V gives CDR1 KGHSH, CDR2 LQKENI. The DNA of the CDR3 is TGTGCCAGCTCATCGGTGGGGAGCGGGGGGCCAAAACCCTCCTACAATGAGCAGTTCTTC. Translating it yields CASSSVGSGGPKPSYNEQFF.

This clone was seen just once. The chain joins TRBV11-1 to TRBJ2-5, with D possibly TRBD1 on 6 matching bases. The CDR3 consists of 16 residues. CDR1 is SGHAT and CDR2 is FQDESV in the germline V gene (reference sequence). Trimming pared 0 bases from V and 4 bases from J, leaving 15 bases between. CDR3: CASSLAPQGLAETQYF. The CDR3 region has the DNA TGTGCCAGCAGCTTAGCGCCACAGGGCTTGGCAGAGACCCAGTACTTC.

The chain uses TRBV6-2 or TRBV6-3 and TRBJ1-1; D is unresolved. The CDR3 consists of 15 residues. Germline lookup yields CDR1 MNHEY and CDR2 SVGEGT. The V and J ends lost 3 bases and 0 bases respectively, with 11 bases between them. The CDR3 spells CASSYSRTLNTEAFF. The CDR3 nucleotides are TGTGCCAGCAGTTATTCTAGGACTTTGAACACTGAAGCTTTCTTT.

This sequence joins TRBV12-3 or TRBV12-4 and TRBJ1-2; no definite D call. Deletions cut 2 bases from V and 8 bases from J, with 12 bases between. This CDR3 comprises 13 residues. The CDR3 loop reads CASSLRGRYGYTF. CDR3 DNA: TGTGCCAGCAGTTTAAGAGGGAGATACGGCTACACCTTC.

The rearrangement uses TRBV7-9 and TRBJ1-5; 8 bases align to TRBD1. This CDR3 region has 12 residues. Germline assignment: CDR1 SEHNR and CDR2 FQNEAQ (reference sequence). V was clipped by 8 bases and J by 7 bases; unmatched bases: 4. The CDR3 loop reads CASATGGQPQHF. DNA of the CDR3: TGTGCCAGCGCCACAGGGGGACAGCCCCAGCATTTT.

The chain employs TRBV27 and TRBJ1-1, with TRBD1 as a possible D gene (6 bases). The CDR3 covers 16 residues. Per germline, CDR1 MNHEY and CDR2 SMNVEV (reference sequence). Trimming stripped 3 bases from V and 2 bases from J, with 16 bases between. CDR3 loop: CASSFPTGGHNTEAFF. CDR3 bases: TGTGCCAGCAGTTTCCCTACCGGGGGCCATAACACTGAAGCTTTCTTT.

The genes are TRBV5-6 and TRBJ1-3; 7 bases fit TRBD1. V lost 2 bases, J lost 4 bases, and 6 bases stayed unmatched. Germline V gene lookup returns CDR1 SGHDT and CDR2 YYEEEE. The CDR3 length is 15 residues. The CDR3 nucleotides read TGTGCCAGCAGCTTAACAGGGGTACGGGGAAACACCATATATTTT. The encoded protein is CASSLTGVRGNTIYF.

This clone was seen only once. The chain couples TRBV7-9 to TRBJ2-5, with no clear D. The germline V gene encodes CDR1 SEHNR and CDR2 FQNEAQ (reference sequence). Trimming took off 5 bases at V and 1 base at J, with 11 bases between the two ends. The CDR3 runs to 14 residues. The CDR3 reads CASSLGRLQETQYF. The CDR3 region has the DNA TGTGCCAGCAGCCTTGGACGGCTCCAAGAGACCCAGTACTTC.

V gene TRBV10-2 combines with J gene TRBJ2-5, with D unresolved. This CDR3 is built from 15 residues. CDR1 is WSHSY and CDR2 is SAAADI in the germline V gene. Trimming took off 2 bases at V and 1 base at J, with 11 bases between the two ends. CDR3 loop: CASSEDSTSQETQYF. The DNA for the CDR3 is TGCGCCAGCAGTGAGGATTCTACCTCCCAAGAGACCCAGTACTTC.

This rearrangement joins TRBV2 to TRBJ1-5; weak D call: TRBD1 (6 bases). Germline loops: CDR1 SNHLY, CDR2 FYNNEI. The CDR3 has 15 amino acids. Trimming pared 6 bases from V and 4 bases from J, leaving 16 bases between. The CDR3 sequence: CASRGTGTLNQPQHF. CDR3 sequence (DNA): TGTGCCAGCAGAGGGACCGGGACACTTAATCAGCCCCAGCATTTT.

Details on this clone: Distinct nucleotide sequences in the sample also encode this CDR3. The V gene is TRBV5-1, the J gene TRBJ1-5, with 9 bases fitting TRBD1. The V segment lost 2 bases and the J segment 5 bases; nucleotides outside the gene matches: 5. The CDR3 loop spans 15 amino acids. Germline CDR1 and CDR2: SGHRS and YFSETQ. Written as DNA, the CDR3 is TGCGCCAGCAGCTTAGGGACAGGGAATCATCAGCCCCAGCATTTT. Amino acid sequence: CASSLGTGNHQPQHF.

CDR3 protein: CASSVAWGAGGRGYTF. Here the CDR3 DNA reads TGTGCCAGCAGCGTAGCTTGGGGGGCCGGCGGCCGGGGCTACACCTTC. The genes are TRBV9 and TRBJ1-2; weak D call: TRBD1 (6 bases). The V end lost 0 bases, the J end lost 8 bases, and 20 bases lay between the germline ends. In germline, CDR1 is SGDLS, CDR2 YYNGEE. This CDR3 is 16 amino acids long.

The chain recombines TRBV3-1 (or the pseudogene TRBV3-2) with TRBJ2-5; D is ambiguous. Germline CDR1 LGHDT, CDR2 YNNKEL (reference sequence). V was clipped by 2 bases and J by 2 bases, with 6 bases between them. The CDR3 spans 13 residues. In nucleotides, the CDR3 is TGTGCCAGCAGCCAACAAGTACAAGAGACCCAGTACTTC. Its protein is CASSQQVQETQYF.

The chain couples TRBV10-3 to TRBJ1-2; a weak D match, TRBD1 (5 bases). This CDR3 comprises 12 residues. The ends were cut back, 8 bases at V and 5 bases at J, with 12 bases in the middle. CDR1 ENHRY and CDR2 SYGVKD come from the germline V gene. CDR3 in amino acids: CAIGHTRYGYTF. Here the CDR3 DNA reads TGTGCCATCGGACACACCAGATATGGCTACACCTTC.